The clone carrying this T cell receptor (beta chain) was detected many times. Its matching antigen is unknown. Unique molecular identifiers were present on the cDNA, and a universal primer site came from template switching. TCRdb re-derived calls from the 5' RACE reads in MiXCR, one entry per CDR3 protein. The sample yields around 650,000 distinct CDR3 sequences, around 7.4% seen once. Germline V gives CDR1 MNHEY, CDR2 SVGEGT. CDR3 size: 16 residues. The ends lost 7 bases at V and 4 bases at J; junction bases unmatched: 12. The data derive from a study of identical twins. Study-level results: High-abundance cord blood beta clonotypes had fewer insertions; memory repertoires showed none.

These data were also filed under a second study, of yellow fever vaccine responses in identical twins. From that report: Twins' vaccine T cell responses reportedly seemed partly convergent and partly personalized.

This receptor was identified in a young woman in good health. J is TRBJ2-2 and V is TRBV6-2 or TRBV6-3, with 7 bases fitting TRBD1. Input material: PBMCs. The chain's CDR3 is CASTKEQGPRTGELFF. Here the CDR3 DNA reads TGTGCCAGCACCAAAGAACAGGGGCCACGCACCGGGGAGCTGTTTTTT.